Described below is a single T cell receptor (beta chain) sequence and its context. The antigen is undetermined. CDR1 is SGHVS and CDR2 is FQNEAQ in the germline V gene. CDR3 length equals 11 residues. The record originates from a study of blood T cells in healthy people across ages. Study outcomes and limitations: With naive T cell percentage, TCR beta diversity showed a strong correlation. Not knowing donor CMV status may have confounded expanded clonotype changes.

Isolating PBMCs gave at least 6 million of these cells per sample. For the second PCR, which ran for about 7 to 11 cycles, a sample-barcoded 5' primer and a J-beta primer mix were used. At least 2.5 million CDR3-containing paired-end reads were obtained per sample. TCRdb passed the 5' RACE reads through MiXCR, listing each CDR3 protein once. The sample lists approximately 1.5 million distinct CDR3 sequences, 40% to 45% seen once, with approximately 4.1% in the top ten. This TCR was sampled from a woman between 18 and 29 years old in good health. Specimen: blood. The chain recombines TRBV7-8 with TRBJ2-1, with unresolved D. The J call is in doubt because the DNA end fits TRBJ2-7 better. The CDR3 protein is CASSINSEQYF. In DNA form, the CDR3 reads TGTGCCAGCAGCATAAATAGCGAGCAGTACTTC.